One sample yielded the 16 T cell receptor beta chains listed below, sequenced in a study of early T cells in non-severe SARS-CoV-2 infection (dated by TCRdb to about 2021). The receptor library was made with 5' RACE. Sequencing was performed on a NextSeq 500. TCRdb reran the public reads through fastp at Q25 and MiXCR, keeping productive beta chains. Merged by CDR3 protein, the rows form single entries marked with the most common genes and DNA. The sample contains roughly 65,000 distinct CDR3 sequences, about a tenth of them found a single time. The ten most abundant clones make up around 6.4% of the sample. The specimen was whole blood. The source of these receptors is an adult who was a healthcare worker with PCR-confirmed SARS-CoV-2 infection or an uninfected control (not recorded which).

The sample holds a few counts of this clonotype. The chain carries TRBV20-1 and TRBJ2-3; TRBD2 matches at 15 bases. In germline, CDR1 is DFQATT, CDR2 SNEGSKA (reference sequence). Trimming removed 6 bases from V and 5 bases from J; junction bases left unmatched: 0. This CDR3 is built from 13 residues. The CDR3 DNA reads as TGCAGTGCGGGACTAGCGGGAGGAGATACGCAGTATTTT. It is translated as CSAGLAGGDTQYF.

The table lists this clonotype with a few counts. The J gene is TRBJ2-3, the V gene TRBV9; D gene uncertain. From germline, CDR1 is SGDLS and CDR2 YYNGEE. The CDR3 runs 15 residues. V lost 0 bases to trimming and J lost 4 bases, with 12 bases between them. The CDR3 loop reads CASSVASSSADTQYF. CDR3 DNA: TGTGCCAGCAGCGTAGCTTCTAGTTCCGCAGATACGCAGTATTTT.

This clonotype was seen a few times. This sequence joins TRBV6-6 and TRBJ2-1; no clear D. Per germline, CDR1 MNHNY and CDR2 SVGAGI (reference sequence). V lost 6 bases and J lost 10, with 13 bases in between. The CDR3 is 12 amino acids. The CDR3 nucleotides are TGTGCCAGCAGGCCCATTACGGGCGAGCAGTTCTTC. It encodes CASRPITGEQFF.

By sample share, this clonotype is large. The CDR3 region has the DNA TGTGCCAGCAGTTTTACCTTCGGGGGGCGCAGTTCCGGGGCCAACGTCCTGACTTTC. Translation gives CASSFTFGGRSSGANVLTF. This chain connects TRBV12-3 or TRBV12-4 to TRBJ2-6; D is possibly TRBD2 (7 bases). Trimming removed 3 bases at V and 4 bases at J, with 22 bases between. This CDR3 has 19 amino acids.

There are many counts of this clonotype. The chain links TRBV20-1 to TRBJ1-1; perhaps TRBD1 as D (6 bases). V was trimmed by 6 bases and J by 5 bases, leaving 19 bases between them. Germline V lookup: CDR1 DFQATT, CDR2 SNEGSKA (reference sequence). CDR3 length: 14 amino acids. The CDR3 loop is CSAPWDTWQTEAFF. DNA of the CDR3: TGCAGTGCCCCCTGGGACACCTGGCAAACTGAAGCTTTCTTT.

The rearrangement uses TRBV5-1 and TRBJ2-3; D tentatively reads TRBD1 or TRBD2 (5 bases each). Looked up from germline, CDR1 is SGHRS and CDR2 is YFSETQ. V was cut by 7 bases and J by 0 bases, with 18 bases left in between. This CDR3 region has 16 residues. This chain's CDR3 is CASSPGRGGSTDTQYF. DNA of the CDR3: TGCGCCAGCTCCCCTGGACGGGGCGGAAGCACAGATACGCAGTATTTT. The full variable domain, its missing parts supplied by reference TRBV5-1 and TRBJ2-3, is KAGVTQTPRYLIKTRGQQVTLSCSPISGHRSVSWYQQTPGQGLQFLFEYFSETQRNKGNFPGRFSGRQFSNSRSEMNVSTLELGDSALYLCASSPGRGGSTDTQYFGPGTRLTVL.

The chain links TRBV10-3 to TRBJ2-5; D is ambiguous. Trimming removed 7 bases at V and 1 base at J, with 13 bases between. Germline CDR1 is ENHRY and CDR2 is SYGVKD. The CDR3 is made up of 14 amino acids. DNA of the CDR3: TGTGCCATCAAACGAGGCCTTACCCAAGAGACCCAGTACTTC. Protein product: CAIKRGLTQETQYF.

This clonotype was counted many times. The V call is TRBV20-1, the J call TRBJ1-4; no clear D gene. CDR1 and CDR2 (germline): DFQATT, SNEGSKA (reference sequence). Trimming removed 1 base from V and 8 bases from J, with 14 bases in between. CDR3 length equals 14 residues. DNA for the CDR3: TGCAGTGCTAGAGCTGGAGGTTTTGGAGAAAAACTGTTTTTT. It encodes CSARAGGFGEKLFF.

The gene calls are TRBV5-4 and TRBJ2-1; D is unresolved. V was shortened by 4 bases and J by 0 bases, with 8 bases between the two germline ends. The CDR3 length is 14 residues. Germline V CDR1 and CDR2: SGHNT, YYREEE (reference sequence). In DNA, the CDR3 is TGTGCCAGCAGCCAAGTAAGCTCCTACAATGAGCAGTTCTTC. This translates into CASSQVSSYNEQFF.

This sequence joins TRBV5-1 and TRBJ1-1; D perhaps matches TRBD1 (5 bases). The germline V gene has CDR1 SGHRS and CDR2 YFSETQ. Trimming stripped 6 bases from V and 11 bases from J, with 23 bases between. The CDR3 has 14 residues. CDR3 sequence reads: CASNPGGSGSYAFF. The CDR3 DNA is TGCGCCAGCAACCCGGGAGGATCAGGGTCCTACGCTTTCTTT.

The V gene is TRBV4-2, the J gene TRBJ2-7; 13 nucleotides line up with TRBD2. The germline CDR1 and CDR2 sequences are LGHNA and YNFKEQ. CDR3 length: 16 amino acids. J gave up 5 bases and V 4 bases, and 8 bases lay outside the gene matches. The chain's CDR3 is CASSPFPGTSGNEQYF. For the CDR3, the DNA is TGTGCCAGCAGCCCGTTCCCCGGGACTAGCGGGAACGAGCAGTACTTC.

The rearrangement joins TRBV4-2 to TRBJ2-7, with TRBD2 matching 8 bases. Per germline, CDR1 LGHNA and CDR2 YNFKEQ. The CDR3 sequence is 16 residues long. Trimming removed 0 bases from V and 5 bases from J; junction bases left unmatched: 9. The CDR3 here is CASSQDPSGSPHEQYF. Here the CDR3 DNA reads TGTGCCAGCAGCCAAGATCCCAGCGGGAGCCCCCACGAGCAGTACTTC.

The rearrangement joins TRBV9 to TRBJ2-5; the match to TRBD1 covers 9 bases. V lost 3 bases and J lost 5; bases outside the gene matches: 5. The CDR3 consists of 14 residues. Germline CDR1 SGDLS, CDR2 YYNGEE. The CDR3 DNA reads as TGTGCCAGCAGCGACGGACAGGGGATCGAGACCCAGTACTTC. Amino acid sequence: CASSDGQGIETQYF.

This sequence joins TRBV7-6 and TRBJ2-2, with D perhaps TRBD2 (5 bases). The CDR3 is made up of 15 amino acids. Per germline, CDR1 SGHVS and CDR2 FNYEAQ. V lost 3 bases and J lost 4, with 12 bases in between. The CDR3 nucleotides are TGTGCCAGCAGCTTGCGGGTTGATGGCACCGGGGAGCTGTTTTTT. Its translation: CASSLRVDGTGELFF.

Ten or more counts support this clonotype. The chain carries TRBV28 and TRBJ2-7; no reliable D call. Per germline, CDR1 MDHEN and CDR2 SYDVKM. The CDR3 has 11 amino acids. Deletions cut 8 bases from V and 3 bases from J, with 8 bases between. This chain's CDR3 is CASGRYYEQYF. The CDR3 region has the DNA TGTGCCAGCGGACGATACTACGAGCAGTACTTC.

Many counts were recorded for this clonotype. The chain carries TRBV6-2 or TRBV6-3 and TRBJ1-5; D not resolved. Germline loops: CDR1 MNHEY, CDR2 SVGEGT. V was trimmed by 8 bases and J by 6 bases, leaving 14 bases between them. The CDR3 length is 13 residues. The CDR3, as DNA: TGTGCCAGCCGTCCTGGGGAGGCTCAGCCCCAGCATTTT. This gives the protein CASRPGEAQPQHF.